This paragraph reports one TCR beta chain. Between the trimmed V and J ends, which lost 1 base and 0 bases, there was a span of 10 bases. The germline CDR1 and CDR2 sequences are SEHNR and FQNEAQ (reference sequence). This CDR3 region has 16 residues. The data stem from a study of blood T cell repertoires in COVID-19. The overall study: Material from acute and convalescent COVID-19 was sourced from the United States, Italy and Spain. Sources were T cells, B-cell-depleted T cells, or PBMCs; the material itself was cDNA or gDNA.

In the original analysis: How many nucleated cells were present was estimated from reference gene primer amplification. Measured with immunoSEQ multiplex PCR; TCRdb has only the in-frame clones, and not every one. D and trimming come from the DNA, and the V and J calls and clone size come from that table. The data contain under 45,000 clones, 85% to 95% of them singletons. The rearrangement joins TRBV7-9 to TRBJ1-5; D is possibly TRBD1 (6 bases). The sequenced sample consisted of peripheral blood. This clonotype was obtained from a man in his fifties or sixties with active or convalescent COVID-19. The chain's CDR3 is CASSLGGQNSNQPQHF. The CDR3 coding sequence is TGTGCCAGCAGCTTAGGAGGACAGAATAGCAATCAGCCCCAGCATTTT.